These T cell receptor beta chains were read from a single sample in a study of blood T cell repertoires in COVID-19. The protocol was immunoSEQ multiplex PCR, while the TCRdb copy is restricted to in-frame clones and leaves out a portion. The table shows around 130,000 clones, with around 77% occurring only once. Sequenced input: peripheral blood. These receptors originate from a human donor in a cohort sampled during active COVID-19. Each CDR3 is given with its conserved first and last residue. A D gene is named only where the DNA matches it firmly. Rows may omit the clone size; those that give it use once, few, many or a size class.

size	V	D	J	DNA	CDR3
few	TRBV19	NA	TRBJ1-5	TGTGCCAGCGGGGACGGGGGAAATCAGCCCCAGCATTTT	CASGDGGNQPQHF
NA	TRBV7-6	TRBD2	TRBJ2-1	TGTGCCAGCAGCTCCCGACTAGCGGGTGCTTCCGGGAATGAGCAGTTCTTC	CASSSRLAGASGNEQFF
NA	TRBV15	TRBD1	TRBJ2-3	TGTGCCACCAGCAGGGACAGGGGCACAGATACGCAGTATTTT	CATSRDRGTDTQYF
NA	TRBV5-5	TRBD1	TRBJ2-1	TGTGCCAGCAGCCGGGACAGGAGTTTGAGCTCCTACAATGAGCAGTTCTTC	CASSRDRSLSSYNEQFF
once	TRBV18	NA	TRBJ1-1	TGTGCCAGCTCCCCCGGAGCTTTCTTT	CASSPGAFF
NA	TRBV7-9	TRBD1	TRBJ2-7	TGTGCCAGCAGCCTAGATCCGGCCGGGACAGGGGCGAACGAGCAGTACTTC	CASSLDPAGTGANEQYF
NA	TRBV5-1	TRBD1	TRBJ1-4	TGCGCCAGCAGAATGATAGGGGGCTTCGATGAAAAACTGTTTTTT	CASRMIGGFDEKLFF
NA	TRBV19	NA	TRBJ2-3	TGTGCCAGTAGGGCCCTAGGGGGAGAAGGCACAGATACGCAGTATTTT	CASRALGGEGTDTQYF
once	TRBV2	TRBD2	TRBJ2-1	TGTGCCAGCAGTGTGAGTCTAGCGGGCCACAATGAGCAGTTCTTC	CASSVSLAGHNEQFF
NA	TRBV15	TRBD2	TRBJ2-5	TGTGCCACCAGCAGAGATCGAAGCGGGGTAGAGACCCAGTACTTC	CATSRDRSGVETQYF
NA	TRBV18	NA	TRBJ2-2	TGTGCCAGCTCACCGGAGGGACTGACCTTCCTTTGGGAGCTGTTTTTT	CASSPEGLTFLWELFF
NA	TRBV10-3	NA	TRBJ2-3	TGTGCCATCAGCAGGGGTGAGGATACGCAGTATTTT	CAISRGEDTQYF
NA	TRBV19	NA	TRBJ1-3	TGTGCCAGTACAGCGGCAGGCACTGGAAACACCATATATTTT	CASTAAGTGNTIYF
NA	TRBV6-5	TRBD1	TRBJ1-1	TGTGCCAGCAGCCGCGCCGCGGACAGGGGTGTTTCTTCTTTCTTT	CASSRAADRGVSSFF
NA	TRBV27	NA	TRBJ1-2	TGTGCCAGCAGTTTAAGCCCTAACTATGGCTACACCTTC	CASSLSPNYGYTF
NA	TRBV6-6	NA	TRBJ2-1	TGTGCCAGCAGTTCTAGCGCTGATTACAATGAGCAGTTCTTC	CASSSSADYNEQFF
NA	TRBV5-1	NA	TRBJ2-6	TGCGCCAGCAGCTACACAGGGTCTGGGGCCAACGTCCTGACTTTC	CASSYTGSGANVLTF